This is a list of T cell receptor beta chains from one sample in a study of cytomegalovirus exposure and HLA in healthy donors. Produced via immunoSEQ multiplex PCR; TCRdb's table is partial and in-frame only. The table has approximately 130,000 clones, around 73% seen once; the top ten hold approximately 2.9%. The sample taken for sequencing was PBMCs. The source is a human donor in good health. Each CDR3 is given with its conserved first and last residue. D genes are given only for firm matches. Expanded clones are given a class, and other clones once, few, many or no size at all.

clone size	D gene	V gene	J gene	CDR3 protein	CDR3 DNA
-	TRBD1	TRBV6-1	TRBJ1-6	CASRPTGGPLHF	TGTGCCAGCAGGCCTACAGGGGGCCCCCTCCACTTT
few	-	TRBV5-3	TRBJ1-1	CARRITPGNTEAFF	TGTGCCAGAAGGATTACCCCAGGGAACACTGAAGCTTTCTTT
-	TRBD2	TRBV9	TRBJ2-1	CASSVIPSGGVNKGEQFF	TGTGCCAGCAGCGTAATTCCTAGCGGGGGGGTAAACAAGGGTGAGCAGTTCTTC
-	TRBD2	TRBV2	TRBJ2-1	CASSEGERGGFYNEQFF	TGTGCCAGCAGTGAAGGCGAGCGGGGGGGGTTTTACAATGAGCAGTTCTTC
-	TRBD2	TRBV2	TRBJ2-2	CASRELAGGNTGELFF	TGTGCCAGCAGAGAACTAGCGGGGGGAAACACCGGGGAGCTGTTTTTT
-	TRBD1	TRBV6-5	TRBJ1-5	CASSTQTGGDQPQHF	TGTGCCAGCAGTACCCAGACAGGGGGGGATCAGCCCCAGCATTTT
few	-	TRBV4-3	TRBJ1-2	CASSQVGLVGYTF	TGCGCCAGCAGCCAAGTTGGCCTGGTAGGCTACACCTTC
-	-	TRBV11-2	TRBJ2-1	CASRVGDTYNEQFF	TGTGCCAGCAGGGTGGGAGATACTTACAATGAGCAGTTCTTC
once	-	TRBV19	TRBJ2-3	CASSIAGGSTDTQYF	TGTGCCAGTAGTATTGCAGGGGGGAGCACAGATACGCAGTATTTT
-	TRBD1	TRBV4-3	TRBJ2-3	CASSQMGQSTDTQYF	TGCGCCAGCAGCCAAATGGGACAGAGCACAGATACGCAGTATTTT
-	TRBD2	TRBV29-1	TRBJ2-7	CSVELGGRAWEQYF	TGCAGCGTTGAATTGGGCGGGAGGGCGTGGGAGCAGTACTTC
-	TRBD2	TRBV5-1	TRBJ2-1	CASSLLAGNEQFF	TGCGCCAGCAGCCTGCTAGCGGGGAATGAGCAGTTCTTC
few	-	TRBV21-1	TRBJ2-7	CASSKGTGYEQYF	TGTGCCAGCAGCAAGGGGACTGGATACGAGCAGTACTTC
-	TRBD2	TRBV5-4	TRBJ2-5	CASSLAPLAGVETQYF	TGTGCCAGCAGCTTGGCCCCGCTAGCGGGGGTGGAGACCCAGTACTTC
-	TRBD1	TRBV5-1	TRBJ1-6	CASSWTANSDRSIVNSPLHF	TGCGCCAGCAGCTGGACGGCGAACTCGGACAGGTCAATAGTTAATTCACCCCTCCACTTT
-	-	TRBV28	TRBJ1-5	CASSFSRINQPQHF	TGTGCCAGCAGCTTCAGCAGGATCAATCAGCCCCAGCATTTT
-	-	TRBV5-4	TRBJ2-7	CAIYRTGHEQYF	TGTGCCATCTATCGCACAGGCCACGAGCAGTACTTC
-	TRBD1	TRBV27	TRBJ1-2	CASTFLDRGTNNYGYTF	TGTGCCAGCACCTTTCTTGACAGGGGCACTAATAACTATGGCTACACCTTC
-	TRBD2	TRBV4-2	TRBJ2-2	CASSLVGGANTGELFF	TGTGCCAGCAGCCTGGTGGGGGGGGCGAACACCGGGGAGCTGTTTTTT
-	TRBD2	TRBV19	TRBJ2-7	CASSIPGTSGRPEQYF	TGTGCCAGTAGTATACCTGGGACTAGCGGGAGACCCGAGCAGTACTTC
-	-	TRBV11-2	TRBJ2-3	CASSSRTLSTDTQYF	TGTGCCAGCAGCTCCCGGACACTTAGCACAGATACGCAGTATTTT
-	-	TRBV10-3	TRBJ1-1	CAISDRQHTEAFF	TGTGCCATCAGTGACAGACAGCACACTGAAGCTTTCTTT
many	-	TRBV28	TRBJ1-5	CASSLRGGGQPQHF	TGTGCCAGCAGTTTAAGGGGAGGGGGTCAGCCCCAGCATTTT
-	TRBD1	TRBV11-2	TRBJ2-7	CASSLGTGGAYEQYF	TGTGCCAGCAGCTTAGGTACAGGGGGCGCTTACGAGCAGTACTTC
-	TRBD2	TRBV7-2	TRBJ2-7	CASSQGTSGRSYEQYF	TGTGCCAGCAGCCAAGGGACTAGCGGGCGCTCCTACGAGCAGTACTTC
-	-	TRBV7-8	TRBJ1-5	CASSLGGGSGNQPQHF	TGTGCCAGCAGCTTAGGAGGAGGGAGTGGCAATCAGCCCCAGCATTTT
-	-	TRBV6-6	TRBJ2-5	CASSSSHGGPQETQYF	TGTGCCAGCAGTTCGTCGCATGGGGGCCCACAAGAGACCCAGTACTTC
-	-	TRBV9	TRBJ2-2	CASSVGGLDTGELFF	TGTGCCAGCAGCGTAGGGGGACTCGACACCGGGGAGCTGTTTTTT
-	-	TRBV4-2	TRBJ1-1	CASSQGHRIMNTEAFF	TGTGCCAGCAGCCAAGGCCACAGGATTATGAACACTGAAGCTTTCTTT
-	-	TRBV30	TRBJ2-3	CAWTGSPDTQYF	TGTGCCTGGACCGGGAGTCCAGATACGCAGTATTTT
once	-	TRBV7-2	TRBJ2-5	CASSSERNTQYF	TGTGCCAGCAGCTCCGAGCGCAACACCCAGTACTTC
-	-	TRBV28	TRBJ1-1	CASSLVRNTEAFF	TGTGCCAGCAGTTTAGTGCGTAACACTGAAGCTTTCTTT
-	TRBD2	TRBV10-3	TRBJ2-4	CAISESVGLAGVPIQYF	TGTGCCATCAGTGAGTCAGTGGGACTAGCGGGAGTACCCATTCAGTACTTC
few	-	TRBV29-1	TRBJ1-4	CSVESEKLFF	TGCAGCGTCGAGAGTGAAAAACTGTTTTTT
-	TRBD1	TRBV19	TRBJ2-7	CASSRRTGGSYEQYF	TGTGCCAGTAGTCGTAGGACAGGGGGCTCCTACGAGCAGTACTTC
-	-	TRBV27	TRBJ1-5	CASRKGTPETPNQPQHF	TGTGCCAGCAGAAAAGGGACACCTGAAACGCCAAATCAGCCCCAGCATTTT
-	TRBD1	TRBV5-4	TRBJ1-5	CASSSSGQGNQPQHF	TGTGCCAGCAGCTCTTCGGGACAGGGCAATCAGCCCCAGCATTTT